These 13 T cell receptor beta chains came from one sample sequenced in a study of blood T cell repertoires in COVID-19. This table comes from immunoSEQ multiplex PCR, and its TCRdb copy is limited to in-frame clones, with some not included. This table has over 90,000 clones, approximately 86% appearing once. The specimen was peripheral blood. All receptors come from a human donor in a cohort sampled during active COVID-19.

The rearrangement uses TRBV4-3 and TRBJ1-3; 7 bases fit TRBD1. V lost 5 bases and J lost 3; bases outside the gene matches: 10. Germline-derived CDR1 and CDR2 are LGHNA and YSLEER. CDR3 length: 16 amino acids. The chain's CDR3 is CASSSTRGRNGNTIYF. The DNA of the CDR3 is TGCGCCAGCAGCTCCACCAGGGGGAGGAATGGAAACACCATATATTTT.

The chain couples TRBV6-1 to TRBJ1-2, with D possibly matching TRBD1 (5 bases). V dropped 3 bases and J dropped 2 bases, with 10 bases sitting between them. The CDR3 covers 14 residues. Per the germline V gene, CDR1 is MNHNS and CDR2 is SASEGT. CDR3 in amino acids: CASSEATVNYGYTF. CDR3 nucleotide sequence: TGTGCCAGCAGTGAGGCGACAGTGAACTATGGCTACACCTTC.

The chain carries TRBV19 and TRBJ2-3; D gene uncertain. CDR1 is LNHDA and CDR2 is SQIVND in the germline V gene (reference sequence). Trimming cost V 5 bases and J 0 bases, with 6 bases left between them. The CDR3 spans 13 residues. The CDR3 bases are TGTGCCAGTAGTGTCCCTAGCACAGATACGCAGTATTTT. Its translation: CASSVPSTDTQYF.

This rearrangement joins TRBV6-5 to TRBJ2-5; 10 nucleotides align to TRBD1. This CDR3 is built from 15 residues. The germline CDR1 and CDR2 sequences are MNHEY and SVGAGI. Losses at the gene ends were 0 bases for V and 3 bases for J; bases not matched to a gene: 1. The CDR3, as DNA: TGTGCCAGCAGTTACTCAGGGACAGGGGAAGAGACCCAGTACTTC. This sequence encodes CASSYSGTGEETQYF.

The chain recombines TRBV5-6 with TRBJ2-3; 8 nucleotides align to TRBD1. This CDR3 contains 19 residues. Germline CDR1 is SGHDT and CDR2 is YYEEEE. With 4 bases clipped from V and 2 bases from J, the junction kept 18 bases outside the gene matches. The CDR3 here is CASSTPRQGWTLNTDTQYF. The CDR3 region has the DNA TGTGCCAGCAGCACACCCCGACAGGGGTGGACCCTAAACACAGATACGCAGTATTTT.

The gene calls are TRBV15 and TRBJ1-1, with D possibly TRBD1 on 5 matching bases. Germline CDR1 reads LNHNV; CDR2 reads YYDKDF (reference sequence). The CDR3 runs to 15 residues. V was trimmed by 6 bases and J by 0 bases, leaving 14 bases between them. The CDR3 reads CATRWGRTMNTEAFF. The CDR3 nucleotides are TGTGCCACCAGATGGGGACGGACTATGAACACTGAAGCTTTCTTT.

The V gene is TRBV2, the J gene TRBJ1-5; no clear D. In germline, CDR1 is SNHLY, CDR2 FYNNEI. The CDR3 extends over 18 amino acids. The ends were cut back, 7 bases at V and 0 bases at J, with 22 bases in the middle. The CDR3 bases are TGTGCCAGCAAGAGTCGGAGGGATAACGTATATAGCAATCAGCCCCAGCATTTT. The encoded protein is CASKSRRDNVYSNQPQHF.

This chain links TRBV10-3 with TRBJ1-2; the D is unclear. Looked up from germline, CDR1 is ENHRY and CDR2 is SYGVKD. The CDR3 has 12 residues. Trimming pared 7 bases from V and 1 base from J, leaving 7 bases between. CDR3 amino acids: CAINGLNYGYTF. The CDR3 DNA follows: TGTGCCATCAACGGTCTTAACTATGGCTACACCTTC.

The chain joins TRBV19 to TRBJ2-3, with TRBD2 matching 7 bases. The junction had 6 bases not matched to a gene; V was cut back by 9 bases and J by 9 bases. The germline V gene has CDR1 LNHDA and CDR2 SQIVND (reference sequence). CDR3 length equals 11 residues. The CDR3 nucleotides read TGTGCCAGCCGAAGCGGGATCACGCAGTATTTT. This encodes CASRSGITQYF. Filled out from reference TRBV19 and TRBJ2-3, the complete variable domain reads DGGITQSPKYLFRKEGQNVTLSCEQNLNHDAMYWYRQDPGQGLRLIYYSQIVNDFQKGDIAEGYSVSREKKESFPLTVTSAQKNPTAFYLCASRSGITQYFGPGTRLTVL.

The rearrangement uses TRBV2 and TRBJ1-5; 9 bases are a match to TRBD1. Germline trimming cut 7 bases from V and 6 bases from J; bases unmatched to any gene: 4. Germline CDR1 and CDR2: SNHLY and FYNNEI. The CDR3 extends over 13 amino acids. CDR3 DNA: TGTGCCAGCATGACAGGGGGTGGTCAGCCCCAGCATTTT. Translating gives CASMTGGGQPQHF.

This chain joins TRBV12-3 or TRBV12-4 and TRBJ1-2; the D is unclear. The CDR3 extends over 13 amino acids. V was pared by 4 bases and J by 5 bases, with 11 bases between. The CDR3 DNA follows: TGTGCCAGCAGTTCCCCCGGGAGTTATGGCTACACCTTC. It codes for CASSSPGSYGYTF.

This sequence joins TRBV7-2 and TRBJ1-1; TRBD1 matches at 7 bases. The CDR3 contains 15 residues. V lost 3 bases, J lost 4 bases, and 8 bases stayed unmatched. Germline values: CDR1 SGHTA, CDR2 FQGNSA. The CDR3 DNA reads TGTGCCAGCAGCTTGACAGGGATAGGTAGCACTGAAGCTTTCTTT. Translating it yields CASSLTGIGSTEAFF.

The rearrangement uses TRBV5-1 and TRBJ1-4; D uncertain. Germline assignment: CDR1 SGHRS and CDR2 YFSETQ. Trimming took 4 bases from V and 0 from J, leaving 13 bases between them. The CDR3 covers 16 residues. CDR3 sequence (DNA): TGCGCCAGCAGCCCCCTCGGGGAGACAACTAATGAAAAACTGTTTTTT. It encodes CASSPLGETTNEKLFF.